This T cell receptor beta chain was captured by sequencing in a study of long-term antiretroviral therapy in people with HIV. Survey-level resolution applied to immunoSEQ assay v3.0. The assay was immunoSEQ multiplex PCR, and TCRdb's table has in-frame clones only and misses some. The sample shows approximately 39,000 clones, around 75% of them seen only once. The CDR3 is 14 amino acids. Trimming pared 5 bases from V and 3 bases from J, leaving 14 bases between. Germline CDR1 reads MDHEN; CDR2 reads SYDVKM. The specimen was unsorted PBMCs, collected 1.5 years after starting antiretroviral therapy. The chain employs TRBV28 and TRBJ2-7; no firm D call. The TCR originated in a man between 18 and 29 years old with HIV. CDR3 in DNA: TGTGCCAGCAGTAGTTTAGACTCCTTCTACGAGCAGTACTTC. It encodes CASSSLDSFYEQYF.